A single sample is the source of the 26 T cell receptor beta chains below, sequenced in a study of blood T cell repertoires in COVID-19. TCRdb's copy holds only in-frame clones and misses some; the assay was immunoSEQ multiplex PCR. The table shows some 320,000 clones, with approximately 87% occurring only once. Sample: PBMCs or T cells enriched from blood (not recorded which). The origin of the receptors is a woman younger than 45 who had recovered from COVID-19.

The chain links TRBV10-3 to TRBJ1-6, with 8 nucleotides matching TRBD1. Trimming at V came to 11 bases and at J to 8 bases, leaving 5 bases not matched to a gene. The CDR3 contains 12 residues. Germline lookup yields CDR1 ENHRY and CDR2 SYGVKD. DNA for the CDR3: TGTGCCTCCGGGACAGGAGATTCACCCCTCCACTTT. Its protein product is CASGTGDSPLHF.

The chain is built from TRBV7-2 and TRBJ1-2; maybe TRBD1 (5 bases). The V end was cut by 7 bases, the J end by 4 bases, with 19 bases between. This CDR3 contains 15 residues. Germline V gene lookup returns CDR1 SGHTA and CDR2 FQGNSA. CDR3 coding DNA: TGTGCCAGCACCCTGCCCAACAGGTACACCTATGGCTACACCTTC. Residues: CASTLPNRYTYGYTF.

The chain uses TRBV5-1 and TRBJ2-5; D gene ambiguous. V dropped 1 base and J dropped 3 bases, with 10 bases sitting between them. CDR1 SGHRS and CDR2 YFSETQ come from the germline V gene. This CDR3 comprises 14 residues. The CDR3: CASSLFTKEETQYF. CDR3 in DNA: TGCGCCAGCAGCTTGTTTACTAAGGAAGAGACCCAGTACTTC.

The V gene is TRBV4-1, the J gene TRBJ2-3; TRBD2 agrees at 9 bases. V was clipped by 1 base and J by 7 bases; unmatched bases: 6. The CDR3 runs 15 residues. Germline V CDR1 and CDR2: MGHRA, YSYEKL. The chain's CDR3 is CASSQAVAGVNTQYF. The CDR3 nucleotides read TGCGCCAGCAGCCAAGCCGTAGCGGGGGTAAATACGCAGTATTTT.

This clone came up a few times. This sequence joins TRBV5-1 and TRBJ2-3; D may be TRBD1 (5 bases). V lost 0 bases and J lost 6, with 14 bases in between. The CDR3 covers 15 residues. The germline CDR1 and CDR2 sequences are SGHRS and YFSETQ. CDR3 residues: CASSLAGRVGDTQYF. In nucleotides, the CDR3 is TGCGCCAGCAGCTTGGCCGGCAGGGTGGGGGATACGCAGTATTTT.

The J gene is TRBJ2-5, the V gene TRBV2; D is perhaps TRBD2 (6 bases). Germline CDR1 and CDR2: SNHLY and FYNNEI. Trimming left V 9 bases short and J 5 bases short, with 16 bases between. The CDR3 sequence is 13 residues long. CDR3 protein: CASGSGQEETQYF. CDR3 DNA sequence: TGTGCCAGTGGGAGCGGGCAGGAGGAGACCCAGTACTTC.

The V and J genes are TRBV29-1 and TRBJ2-2; unclear D gene. CDR3 length: 12 residues. Germline assignment: CDR1 SQVTM and CDR2 ANQGSEA. V lost 5 bases to trimming and J lost 4 bases, with 8 bases between them. CDR3 region: CSVPRGTGELFF. The CDR3 DNA reads TGCAGCGTTCCCCGCGGCACCGGGGAGCTGTTTTTT.

This clone has just one count. The CDR3 spells CASSLNRGIGGYTF. Written as DNA, the CDR3 is TGTGCCAGCAGCTTAAATAGAGGGATAGGCGGCTACACCTTC. The gene calls are TRBV7-2 and TRBJ1-2; no clear D gene. With 2 bases removed from V and 8 bases from J, the gap between germline ends came to 15 bases. This CDR3 spans 14 amino acids. The germline V gene encodes CDR1 SGHTA and CDR2 FQGNSA.

The chain links TRBV12-3 or TRBV12-4 to TRBJ2-1; 7 bases fit TRBD1. Germline trimming cut 6 bases from V and 1 base from J; bases unmatched to any gene: 0. This CDR3 comprises 13 residues. CDR3 amino acids: CASRGQSYNEQFF. The DNA for the CDR3 is TGTGCCAGCAGGGGACAGTCCTACAATGAGCAGTTCTTC.

The chain combines TRBV6-5 with TRBJ1-2; D is perhaps TRBD1 (5 bases). Germline loops: CDR1 MNHEY, CDR2 SVGAGI. The CDR3 length is 14 residues. V dropped 2 bases and J dropped 5 bases, with 12 bases sitting between them. For the CDR3, the DNA is TGTGCCAGCAGTTACGCAGGGTCTTCGTATGGCTACACCTTC. Its translation: CASSYAGSSYGYTF.

This chain links TRBV12-3 or TRBV12-4 with TRBJ2-2; D unresolved. The CDR3 covers 13 residues. Between the trimmed V and J ends, which lost 5 bases and 3 bases, there was a span of 7 bases. In nucleotides, the CDR3 is TGTGCCAGCAGTCCCCCAGACACCGGGGAGCTGTTTTTT. As protein: CASSPPDTGELFF.

This clone occurred once. The chain combines TRBV28 with TRBJ1-1; the match to TRBD1 covers 8 bases. Germline CDR1 is MDHEN and CDR2 is SYDVKM. Trimming removed 6 bases from V and 4 bases from J; junction bases left unmatched: 1. This CDR3 is 12 amino acids long. The CDR3 reads CASRDRVTEAFF. CDR3 nucleotide sequence: TGTGCCAGCAGGGACAGGGTCACTGAAGCTTTCTTT. The full variable domain, completed using reference TRBV28 and TRBJ1-1, is DVKVTQSSRYLVKRTGEKVFLECVQDMDHENMFWYRQDPGLGLRLIYFSYDVKMKEKGDIPEGYSVSREKKERFSLILESASTNQTSMYLCASRDRVTEAFFGQGTRLTVV.

V gene TRBV30 combines with J gene TRBJ1-4, with 7 nucleotides matching TRBD1. The V gene's germline CDR1 is GTSNPN and CDR2 SVGIG (reference sequence). The length of the CDR3 is 11 residues. The trim removed 2 bases at V and 14 bases at J, leaving 5 bases unmatched. CDR3 sequence: CAWSLGTDLFF. Written as DNA, the CDR3 is TGTGCCTGGAGTCTCGGGACAGATCTGTTTTTT.

This chain uses TRBV9 with TRBJ1-1; TRBD1 matches at 7 bases. In germline, CDR1 is SGDLS, CDR2 YYNGEE. The CDR3 totals 14 residues. Germline trimming cut 4 bases from V and 1 base from J; bases unmatched to any gene: 4. Here the CDR3 DNA reads TGTGCCAGCAGCTTTGGACAGGCGAACACTGAAGCTTTCTTT. It specifies CASSFGQANTEAFF.

This sequence joins TRBV30 and TRBJ2-7; 10 bases are shared with TRBD1. Unmatched junction bases numbered 13, after V lost 7 bases and J lost 1 base. Per germline, CDR1 GTSNPN and CDR2 SVGIG (reference sequence). The length of the CDR3 is 16 residues. The CDR3 DNA reads TGTGCCTCAAGTCATACCCGGGACAGGGGATCCTACGAGCAGTACTTC. The encoded protein is CASSHTRDRGSYEQYF.

The V gene is TRBV6-2 or TRBV6-3, the J gene TRBJ1-4; D possibly corresponds to TRBD1 (5 bases). Between the trimmed V and J ends, which lost 5 bases and 8 bases, there was a span of 9 bases. Germline loops: CDR1 MNHEY, CDR2 SVGEGT. The CDR3 has 12 amino acids. CDR3 protein: CASSDQGEKLFF. CDR3 coding DNA: TGTGCCAGCAGTGATCAGGGAGAAAAACTGTTTTTT.

In nucleotides, the CDR3 is TGTGCCAGCAGAGTGAGCGGCTACGAGCAGTACTTC. Amino acids: CASRVSGYEQYF. The chain employs TRBV5-6 and TRBJ2-7; D might be TRBD2 (5 bases). The CDR3 contains 12 residues. The V end lost 5 bases, the J end lost 3 bases, and 9 bases lay between the germline ends. Germline CDR1 is SGHDT and CDR2 is YYEEEE.

The gene calls are TRBV5-1 and TRBJ1-2; 9 bases map to TRBD1. Germline V lookup: CDR1 SGHRS, CDR2 YFSETQ. The CDR3 totals 16 residues. The junction had 14 bases not matched to a gene; V was cut back by 3 bases and J by 8 bases. The CDR3 here is CASSSGNVQGARGYTF. The CDR3, as DNA: TGCGCCAGCAGCTCCGGGAACGTACAGGGGGCACGGGGCTACACCTTC. The variable domain in full, with the rest retrieved from reference TRBV5-1 and TRBJ1-2, is KAGVTQTPRYLIKTRGQQVTLSCSPISGHRSVSWYQQTPGQGLQFLFEYFSETQRNKGNFPGRFSGRQFSNSRSEMNVSTLELGDSALYLCASSSGNVQGARGYTFGSGTRLTVV.

This clone showed up just a few times. This rearrangement joins TRBV5-1 to TRBJ1-2, with 10 bases matching TRBD1. The CDR3 runs 16 residues. Germline loops: CDR1 SGHRS, CDR2 YFSETQ. J was trimmed by 4 bases and V by 0 bases; bases with no gene match: 6. The CDR3 reads CASSLGGTGVPYGYTF. The CDR3 nucleotides read TGCGCCAGCAGCTTGGGGGGGACAGGGGTCCCCTATGGCTACACCTTC. Full variable domain (rest looked up from reference TRBV5-1 and TRBJ1-2): KAGVTQTPRYLIKTRGQQVTLSCSPISGHRSVSWYQQTPGQGLQFLFEYFSETQRNKGNFPGRFSGRQFSNSRSEMNVSTLELGDSALYLCASSLGGTGVPYGYTFGSGTRLTVV.

The rearrangement uses TRBV10-2 and TRBJ1-2, with D hard to call. Trimming removed 6 bases from V and 3 bases from J, with 8 bases in between. Germline CDR1 WSHSY, CDR2 SAAADI. This CDR3 spans 12 amino acids. The CDR3 loop is CASSGEDYGYTF. CDR3 nucleotides: TGCGCCAGCAGCGGAGAGGACTATGGCTACACCTTC.

For this clone: The sample contains more than one DNA sequence encoding this CDR3. The chain recombines TRBV19 with TRBJ1-1, with a tentative D call TRBD1 (5 bases). The CDR3 has 14 amino acids. Germline CDR1 LNHDA, CDR2 SQIVND (reference sequence). V lost 1 base and J 5 bases, leaving 11 bases between the germline ends. In nucleotides, the CDR3 is TGTGCCAGTAGTATAGGGCAGGGAGGAACTGAAGCTTTCTTT. Protein: CASSIGQGGTEAFF. The whole variable domain, remainder taken from reference TRBV19 and TRBJ1-1, is DGGITQSPKYLFRKEGQNVTLSCEQNLNHDAMYWYRQDPGQGLRLIYYSQIVNDFQKGDIAEGYSVSREKKESFPLTVTSAQKNPTAFYLCASSIGQGGTEAFFGQGTRLTVV.

The chain combines TRBV9 with TRBJ1-1; TRBD1 might be the D (5 bases). Trimming shortened V by 4 bases and J by 6 bases, and 25 bases separated the two germline ends. Germline assignment: CDR1 SGDLS and CDR2 YYNGEE. This CDR3 comprises 17 residues. The DNA of the CDR3 is TGTGCCAGCAGCTGGAGAAAGGAGGGAGTTGGCAGGGCTGAAGCTTTCTTT. It encodes CASSWRKEGVGRAEAFF.

CDR3 amino acids: CVRSLGSGGAGNEQFF. In nucleotides, the CDR3 is TGTGTCAGAAGCTTAGGCAGCGGGGGGGCCGGCAATGAGCAGTTCTTC. This chain uses TRBV7-5 with TRBJ2-1; TRBD2, the D gene given by the table, was not confirmed from the DNA. TRBV7-5 is a listed pseudogene. This CDR3 comprises 16 residues.

The gene calls are TRBV29-1 and TRBJ2-3; possible D gene TRBD2, 6 bases. Germline assignment: CDR1 SQVTM and CDR2 ANQGSEA. The CDR3 runs to 13 residues. The V end was cut by 7 bases, the J end by 2 bases, with 13 bases between. The CDR3 sequence: CSANWDSTDTQYF. As DNA, the CDR3 is TGCAGCGCGAATTGGGACTCCACAGATACGCAGTATTTT.

The rearrangement links TRBV15 to TRBJ2-7; 7 positions match TRBD1. The CDR3 sequence is 15 residues long. J lost 3 bases, V lost 2 bases, and 7 bases had no gene match. Germline V gene lookup returns CDR1 LNHNV and CDR2 YYDKDF (reference sequence). Here the CDR3 reads CATSRLQGLRYEQYF. The CDR3, as DNA: TGTGCCACCAGCAGATTACAGGGGTTGCGCTACGAGCAGTACTTC. The variable domain in full, completed from reference TRBV15 and TRBJ2-7, reads DAMVIQNPRYQVTQFGKPVTLSCSQTLNHNVMYWYQQKSSQAPKLLFHYYDKDFNNEADTPDNFQSRRPNTSFCFLDIRSPGLGDTAMYLCATSRLQGLRYEQYFGPGTRLTVT.

The rearrangement joins TRBV25-1 to TRBJ1-1, with 7 bases identical to TRBD1. Germline-derived CDR1 and CDR2 are MGHDK and SYGVNS. The CDR3 extends over 13 amino acids. Trimming cost V 8 bases and J 0 bases; bases outside gene matches: 3. CDR3 nucleotides: TGTGCCAGCCGGGGACAGTTGAACACTGAAGCTTTCTTT. Protein product: CASRGQLNTEAFF.